The source of this T cell receptor (beta chain) is a study of blood T cell repertoires in COVID-19. Study-level information: The United States, Italy and Spain supplied acute and convalescent COVID-19 samples. PBMCs, B-cell-depleted T cells, or T cells were the source of the cDNA or gDNA that made up the material.

Original data processing: The authors estimated nucleated cell counts from reference gene primer amplification. Sequenced by immunoSEQ multiplex PCR; TCRdb stores in-frame clones only, minus some. The V and J calls and clone size come from that table; D and trimming were worked out from the DNA. The table has under 300,000 clones, around 85% seen once; the top ten hold 9.5% to 11%. Source material: peripheral blood. The clonotype originates from an older woman with acute or convalescent COVID-19.

CDR3 sequence (DNA): TGCGCCAGCAGCCAAGATCGAACTAGCGGGGCGAACACCGGGGAGCTGTTTTTT. The encoded protein is CASSQDRTSGANTGELFF. The genes are TRBV4-1 and TRBJ2-2; 10 bases fit TRBD2. CDR1 is MGHRA, CDR2 YSYEKL, per germline. J gave up 0 bases and V 0 bases, and 4 bases lay outside the gene matches. The CDR3 loop spans 18 amino acids.